This record concerns one T cell receptor (beta chain) sequence. It lacks a known antigen. Base qualities are not at hand, and no much larger clone is one base apart. These data originate in a study of shared clonotypes between healthy human individuals (dated by TCRdb to 2018 to 2021). Study-wide context: Three men and two women, aged 18 to 49 years, made up the cohort. For each donor, three plates each were used for CD4 naive and CD4 memory, two plates were used for CD8 naive, and one plate was used for CD8 memory. The study deeply sequenced blood TCR repertoires of several healthy adults to estimate repertoire size and the extent of clonotype sharing between individuals. Different laboratories and diverse techniques were used to prepare libraries and sequence TCR repertoires, to increase sequencing depth and limit assay-specific biases. Per donor, leukapheresis produced somewhere between about 0.9 and 9.5 billion PBMCs.

The germline V gene (reference sequence) yields SEHNR for CDR1 and FQNEAQ for CDR2. From its cysteine to its phenylalanine, the CDR3 spans 15 amino acids. The CDR3 DNA has 45 bases and is translated from base 1. Trimming takes 4 bases off V and 5 bases off J; junction bases not matched to a gene: 7. Broader findings and caveats from the paper: Even with the large sequencing depth, rarefaction of the sorted-subset datasets indicated that sequencing was incomplete. Across a handful of donors, approximately 5% of naive CD4, approximately 3.6% of naive CD8, roughly 2.3% of memory CD4, and 0.4% to 0.45% of memory CD8 clonotypes were shared. Based on pairwise subsampling, the degree of clonotype sharing among donors was expected to be affected by sequencing depth. Sampling was restricted to blood, and TCR repertoires in tissues likely differ from the TCR repertoires found in blood. Naive subsets generally had larger estimated clonotype richness than memory subsets did. Higher generation probabilities were observed for clonotypes shared by all four sorted-subset donors than for non-shared clonotypes. Because the study included only a small number of donors, the genetic and exposure-history diversity represented was limited.

Using the deep immunoSEQ assay, TCR CDR3 regions were amplified from genomic DNA by multiplex PCR. Extracted genomic DNA from each cell subset was spread evenly across all wells of several immunoSEQ 96-well plates, with each plate serving as a replicate. For sorted subsets, about 210 ng of genomic DNA, equivalent to around 29,000 T cell genomes, went into each replicate PCR. The purified libraries were quantified using a Qubit 3.0 fluorometer, sized with a Bioanalyzer 2100, and then quantified again using the KAPA Library Quantification kit. Each immunoSEQ 96-well plate was sequenced on its own single-read 150-cycle Illumina NextSeq 550 flow cell. The published analysis was carried out like this. Because only junctional sequences without quality scores were contained in the immunoSEQ output, filtering matching that applied to full-length reads could not be performed. To assign V/J genes and CDR3, sequences were annotated using PyIR, a Python wrapper for IgBLAST v1.9, with IMGT germline references. Reads were filtered out if the reads had weak V/J assignments (E-value above 1e-6), no CDR3, stop codons, out-of-frame junctions, or ambiguous translated residues. V3J clonotypes were defined as sequences sharing the same inferred V gene, J gene, and CDR3 amino acid sequence. Percentage overlap between repertoires was calculated by dividing the number of shared unique clonotypes by the size of the smaller repertoire. Richness of each repertoire was evaluated using RTK rarefaction, the Chao1 estimator, and Recon v2.1 estimates of unobserved clonotypes. OLGA was used to compute generation probabilities for all TCRbeta clonotypes that the gDNA method yielded from a few donors. TCRdb stores this immuneACCESS table with in-frame sequences only. Part of the clones is absent; in the studies checked, under half of the shortfall reflects unresolved V genes, and no reason is known for the rest. V and J calls plus clone size are reproduced from that table; the DNA served to infer D and trimming. The sample has about 2.1 million clones on record, 80% to 95% of them singletons. The ten largest clones take up less than 2% of the sample.

CD8 naive samples were obtained by positive selection for CCR7 among CD45RO-negative cells, yielding a CD45RA+CCR7+ population from which TemRA cells were excluded. The donors were healthy, HIV-negative adults with no recently reported acute infections or vaccinations. Every donor was a Caucasian adult residing in Nashville, Tennessee, USA. After blood collection by leukapheresis, PBMCs were isolated using Ficoll-Histopaque density gradient centrifugation and then cryopreserved in the vapor phase of liquid nitrogen. Analytical flow cytometry was used to check the purity and quantity of each magnetically sorted T cell population. Genomic DNA was isolated from every sorted fraction and measured by UV absorbance on a Nanodrop 2000c.

Sample: naive CD8+ T cells from PBMCs. Taken with the paper, the label for cell subset or site translates to: CD45RA+CCR7+. This receptor was obtained from a young man in good health. Some clones in this sample may be carry-over from other donors' samples. The chain employs TRBV7-9 and TRBJ2-1, and TRBD1 matches 8 of the central bases. The CDR3 loop reads CASSSDRGLNNEQFF. At the DNA level, the sequence is TGTGCCAGCAGCTCCGACAGGGGCCTAAACAATGAGCAGTTCTTC.